The next 4 T cell receptor beta chains were all read from a single sample in a study of T cell changes during pregnancy in multiple sclerosis. Generated by immunoSEQ multiplex PCR, the TCRdb table keeps only in-frame clones and is missing some. The sample includes 57,000 or so clones, roughly 93% of them seen just once. Sequencing was performed on peripheral blood, taken in the second trimester of pregnancy. These receptors were obtained from a female donor with multiple sclerosis, enrolled in a pregnancy study.

The J gene is TRBJ1-5, the V gene TRBV9, with TRBD1 matching over 7 bases. Germline V CDR1 and CDR2: SGDLS, YYNGEE. The CDR3 sequence is 15 residues long. V dropped 4 bases and J dropped 1; count of bases not matched to a gene: 5. The CDR3 nucleotides are TGTGCCAGCAGCTCCAGGGGGGCAAGCAATCAGCCCCAGCATTTT. This codes for CASSSRGASNQPQHF.

V usage is TRBV9 and J usage is TRBJ1-6; D call uncertain. Between the trimmed V and J ends, which lost 7 bases and 5 bases, there was a span of 10 bases. This CDR3 is built from 13 residues. The germline CDR1 and CDR2 sequences are SGDLS and YYNGEE. The CDR3 sequence: CASGREDNSPLHF. CDR3 DNA sequence: TGTGCCAGCGGGAGGGAAGATAATTCACCCCTCCACTTT.

The J gene is TRBJ2-1, the V gene TRBV30; D remains ambiguous. V was shortened by 0 bases and J by 7 bases, with 10 bases between the two germline ends. The germline gives CDR1 GTSNPN, CDR2 SVGIG (reference sequence). The CDR3 is made up of 13 amino acids. The CDR3 loop is CAWSVEFENEQFF. For the CDR3, the DNA is TGTGCCTGGAGTGTAGAATTTGAGAATGAGCAGTTCTTC.

The V and J genes are TRBV5-1 and TRBJ1-1; 7 nucleotides agree with TRBD1. CDR3 length equals 15 residues. Germline CDR1 and CDR2: SGHRS and YFSETQ. Trimming cost V 0 bases and J 5 bases; bases outside gene matches: 7. CDR3 in amino acids: CASSLATGVGTEAFF. The CDR3, as DNA: TGCGCCAGCAGCTTGGCTACAGGGGTGGGGACTGAAGCTTTCTTT. Supplemented by reference TRBV5-1 and TRBJ1-1, the full variable domain reads KAGVTQTPRYLIKTRGQQVTLSCSPISGHRSVSWYQQTPGQGLQFLFEYFSETQRNKGNFPGRFSGRQFSNSRSEMNVSTLELGDSALYLCASSLATGVGTEAFFGQGTRLTVV.